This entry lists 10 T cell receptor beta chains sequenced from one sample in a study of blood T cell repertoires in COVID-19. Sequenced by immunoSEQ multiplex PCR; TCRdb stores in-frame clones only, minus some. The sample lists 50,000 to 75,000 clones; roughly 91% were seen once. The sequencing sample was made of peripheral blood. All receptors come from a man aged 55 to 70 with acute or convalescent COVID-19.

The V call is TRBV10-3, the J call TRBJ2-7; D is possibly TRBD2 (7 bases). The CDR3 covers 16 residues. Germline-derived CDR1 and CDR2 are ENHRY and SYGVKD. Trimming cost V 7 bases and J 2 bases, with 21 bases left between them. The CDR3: CAIKGGGQGNTYEQYF. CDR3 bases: TGTGCCATCAAGGGGGGAGGGCAGGGGAACACCTACGAGCAGTACTTC.

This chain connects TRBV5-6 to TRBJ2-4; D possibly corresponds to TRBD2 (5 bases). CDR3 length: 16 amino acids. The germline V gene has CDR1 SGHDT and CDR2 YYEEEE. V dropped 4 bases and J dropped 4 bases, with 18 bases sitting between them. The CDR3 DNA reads TGTGCCAGCAGCCAGAGAGGGTGGCAGGCAAAAAACATTCAGTACTTC. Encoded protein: CASSQRGWQAKNIQYF.

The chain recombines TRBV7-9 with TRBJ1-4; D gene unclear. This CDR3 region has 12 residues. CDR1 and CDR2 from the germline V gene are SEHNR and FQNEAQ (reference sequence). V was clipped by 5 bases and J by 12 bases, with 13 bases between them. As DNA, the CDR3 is TGTGCCAGCAGCGGGGTGACGGGAGAACTGTTTTTT. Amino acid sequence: CASSGVTGELFF.

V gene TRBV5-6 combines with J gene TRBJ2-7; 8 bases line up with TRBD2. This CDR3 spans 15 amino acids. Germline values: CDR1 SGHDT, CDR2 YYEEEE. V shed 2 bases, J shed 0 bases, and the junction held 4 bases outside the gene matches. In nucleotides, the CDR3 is TGTGCCAGCAGCTTTAGCGGGGTTGGCTCCTACGAGCAGTACTTC. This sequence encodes CASSFSGVGSYEQYF.

DNA for the CDR3: TGTGCCAGCAGCTCCTGGGGGCTAGCGGGGGCCTACGAGCAGTACTTC. Protein: CASSSWGLAGAYEQYF. This chain links TRBV5-6 with TRBJ2-7; 10 nucleotides line up with TRBD2. Germline trimming cut 3 bases from V and 2 bases from J; bases unmatched to any gene: 8. CDR1 and CDR2 (germline): SGHDT, YYEEEE. The CDR3 extends over 16 amino acids.

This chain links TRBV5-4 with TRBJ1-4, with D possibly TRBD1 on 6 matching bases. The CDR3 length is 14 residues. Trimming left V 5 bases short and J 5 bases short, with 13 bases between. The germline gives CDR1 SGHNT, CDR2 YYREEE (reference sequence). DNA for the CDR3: TGTGCCAGCAGTCAGGACAGTAAGAATGAAAAACTGTTTTTT. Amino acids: CASSQDSKNEKLFF.

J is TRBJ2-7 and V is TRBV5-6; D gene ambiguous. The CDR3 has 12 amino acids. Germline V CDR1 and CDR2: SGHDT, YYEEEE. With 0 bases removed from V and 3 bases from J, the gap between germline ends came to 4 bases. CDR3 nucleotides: TGTGCCAGCAGCTTGGGGCACTACGAGCAGTACTTC. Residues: CASSLGHYEQYF.

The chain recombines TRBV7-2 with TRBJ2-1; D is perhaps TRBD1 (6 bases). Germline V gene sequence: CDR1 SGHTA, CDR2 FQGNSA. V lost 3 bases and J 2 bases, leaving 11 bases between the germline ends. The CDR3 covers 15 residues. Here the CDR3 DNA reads TGTGCCAGCAGCTTCCCCAGGGGAACCTACAATGAGCAGTTCTTC. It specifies CASSFPRGTYNEQFF.

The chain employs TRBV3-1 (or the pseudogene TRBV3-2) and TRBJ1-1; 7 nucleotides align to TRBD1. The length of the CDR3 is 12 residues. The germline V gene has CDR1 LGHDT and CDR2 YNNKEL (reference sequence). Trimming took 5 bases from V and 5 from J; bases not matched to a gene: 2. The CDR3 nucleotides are TGTGCCAGCAGCTACAGGGGAACTGAAGCTTTCTTT. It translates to CASSYRGTEAFF.

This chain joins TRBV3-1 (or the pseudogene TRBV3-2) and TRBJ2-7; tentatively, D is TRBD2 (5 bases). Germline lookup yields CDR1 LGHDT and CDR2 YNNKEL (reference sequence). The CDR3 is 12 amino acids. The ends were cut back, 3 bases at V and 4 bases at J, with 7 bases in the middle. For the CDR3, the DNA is TGTGCCAGCAGCCAGGGAGAATACGAGCAGTACTTC. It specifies CASSQGEYEQYF.